These 21 T cell receptor beta chains were sequenced from one sample in a study of blood T cell repertoires in COVID-19. Repertoires were generated with immunoSEQ multiplex PCR, while TCRdb's copy carries only in-frame clones and drops some. In the table there are about 240,000 clones, approximately 90% of which are singletons. Material for sequencing was PBMCs or T cells enriched from blood (not recorded which). The receptors stem from a middle-aged man who had recovered from COVID-19.

J is TRBJ2-1 and V is TRBV5-5; D call uncertain. The V and J ends lost 4 bases and 0 bases respectively, with 8 bases between them. Germline loops: CDR1 SGHKS, CDR2 YYEKEE (reference sequence). This CDR3 contains 14 residues. The CDR3 loop is CASSPTYSYNEQFF. CDR3 DNA: TGTGCCAGCAGCCCAACTTACTCCTACAATGAGCAGTTCTTC.

This clone showed up just a few times. The chain combines TRBV2 with TRBJ1-6, with D perhaps matching TRBD1 (5 bases). The CDR3 covers 15 residues. In germline, CDR1 is SNHLY, CDR2 FYNNEI. V shed 11 bases and J shed 3 bases, with 17 bases lying between them. CDR3 bases: TGTGCCTGGCGGGGCGTTCGGGGCTATAATTCACCCCTCCACTTT. As protein: CAWRGVRGYNSPLHF.

This clone appeared a few times. V usage is TRBV19 and J usage is TRBJ1-1; 8 nucleotides align to TRBD1. CDR3 length equals 14 residues. J lost 4 bases, V lost 5 bases, and 6 bases had no gene match. CDR1 and CDR2 from the germline V gene are LNHDA and SQIVND (reference sequence). The CDR3 sequence: CASSRDRSFTEAFF. DNA for the CDR3: TGTGCCAGTAGTCGGGACAGGTCTTTCACTGAAGCTTTCTTT. Complete variable domain (other parts from reference TRBV19 and TRBJ1-1): DGGITQSPKYLFRKEGQNVTLSCEQNLNHDAMYWYRQDPGQGLRLIYYSQIVNDFQKGDIAEGYSVSREKKESFPLTVTSAQKNPTAFYLCASSRDRSFTEAFFGQGTRLTVV.

The J gene is TRBJ2-6, the V gene TRBV7-8, with D perhaps TRBD1 (6 bases). Germline V gene data show CDR1 as SGHVS and CDR2 as FQNEAQ. CDR3 size: 15 residues. V lost 6 bases, J lost 1 base, and 10 bases lay in between. CDR3 protein: CASRRQVSGANVLTF. CDR3 coding DNA: TGTGCCAGCAGACGACAGGTTTCTGGGGCCAACGTCCTGACTTTC. Full variable domain (rest looked up from reference TRBV7-8 and TRBJ2-6): GAGVSQSPRYKVAKRGQDVALRCDPISGHVSLFWYQQALGQGPEFLTYFQNEAQLDKSGLPSDRFFAERPEGSVSTLKIQRTQQEDSAVYLCASRRQVSGANVLTFGAGSRLTVL.

The chain combines TRBV7-2 with TRBJ1-1; the D gene is possibly TRBD1 (5 bases). Germline CDR1 reads SGHTA; CDR2 reads FQGNSA. The CDR3 sequence is 14 residues long. Trimming left V 3 bases short and J 5 bases short, with 13 bases between. CDR3 in amino acids: CASSFPGGWTEAFF. The CDR3 region has the DNA TGTGCCAGCAGCTTCCCCGGGGGTTGGACTGAAGCTTTCTTT.

This chain's CDR3 is CASSTGGVPWSYGYTF. The CDR3, as DNA: TGTGCCAGTAGTACCGGCGGAGTCCCATGGAGCTATGGCTACACCTTC. The V and J genes are TRBV19 and TRBJ1-2; D ambiguous. The CDR3 has 16 amino acids. Germline V gene lookup returns CDR1 LNHDA and CDR2 SQIVND (reference sequence). V gave up 4 bases and J gave up 4 bases, with 19 bases separating them. Using reference TRBV19 and TRBJ1-2 for the parts outside the CDR3, the full variable domain is DGGITQSPKYLFRKEGQNVTLSCEQNLNHDAMYWYRQDPGQGLRLIYYSQIVNDFQKGDIAEGYSVSREKKESFPLTVTSAQKNPTAFYLCASSTGGVPWSYGYTFGSGTRLTVV.

V gene TRBV28 combines with J gene TRBJ2-6, with 7 nucleotides matching TRBD1. This CDR3 region has 16 residues. Germline lookup yields CDR1 MDHEN and CDR2 SYDVKM. V lost 6 bases, J lost 0 bases, and 5 bases stayed unmatched. The CDR3 DNA follows: TGTGCCAGCAGAGGGACAGACGGCTCTGGGGCCAACGTCCTGACTTTC. It translates to CASRGTDGSGANVLTF.

This clone was observed a handful of times. The chain combines TRBV7-6 with TRBJ1-2, with 8 bases fitting TRBD1. Germline-derived CDR1 and CDR2 are SGHVS and FNYEAQ. This CDR3 is built from 14 residues. With 3 bases clipped from V and 7 bases from J, the junction kept 7 bases outside the gene matches. CDR3 DNA sequence: TGTGCCAGCAGCTTCGACAGGGGCGTGGGTGGCTACACCTTC. Translating it yields CASSFDRGVGGYTF.

The V gene is TRBV24-1, the J gene TRBJ2-1; D possibly corresponds to TRBD1 (6 bases). Germline CDR1 and CDR2: KGHDR and SFDVKD. The CDR3 is made up of 18 amino acids. Trimming removed 3 bases at V and 6 bases at J, with 23 bases between. CDR3 sequence reads: CATSDTPWGRRMGNEQFF. The CDR3 coding sequence is TGTGCCACCAGTGATACCCCGTGGGGGCGGCGGATGGGCAATGAGCAGTTCTTC.

In this sample, this clone turned up once. The chain has TRBV2 and TRBJ2-2; 8 positions agree with TRBD1. V gave up 6 bases and J gave up 0 bases; unmatched junction bases: 3. The CDR3 runs 15 residues. Germline CDR1 and CDR2: SNHLY and FYNNEI. Written as DNA, the CDR3 is TGTGCCAGCAGACAGGACAGGGCGAACACCGGGGAGCTGTTTTTT. It codes for CASRQDRANTGELFF.

Of note for this clone: This specimen includes other DNA sequences encoding the same CDR3. The chain is built from TRBV9 and TRBJ2-1; no definite D call. The CDR3 is 11 residues long. Trimming took off 4 bases at V and 4 bases at J, with 3 bases between the two ends. Germline V lookup: CDR1 SGDLS, CDR2 YYNGEE. The CDR3 region is CASSLYNEQFF. In DNA, the CDR3 is TGTGCCAGCAGCCTGTACAATGAGCAGTTCTTC.

CDR3 DNA sequence: TGTGCCAGCAGCCAGAGCGGGAGTGGTTACAATGAGCAGTTCTTC. This sequence encodes CASSQSGSGYNEQFF. The chain couples TRBV28 to TRBJ2-1; TRBD2 matches 8 bases. V shed 6 bases and J 4 bases; nucleotides not matched to a gene: 8. Per germline, CDR1 MDHEN and CDR2 SYDVKM. This CDR3 comprises 15 residues.

CDR3 nucleotides: TGTGCCAGCAGCCCCATGAACCAGATGACAAACTACGAGCAGTACTTC. Translated, it gives CASSPMNQMTNYEQYF. The chain joins TRBV13 to TRBJ2-7; D is undetermined. The V end was cut by 5 bases, the J end by 3 bases, with 20 bases between. CDR3 length: 16 amino acids. Germline V gene sequence: CDR1 PRHDT, CDR2 FYEKMQ (reference sequence).

This clone was detected only once. This chain joins TRBV12-3 or TRBV12-4 and TRBJ2-7; maybe TRBD1 (5 bases). V dropped 3 bases and J dropped 3 bases, with 9 bases sitting between them. This CDR3 has 13 amino acids. The CDR3 spells CASSFGARYEQYF. As DNA, the CDR3 is TGTGCCAGCAGTTTTGGGGCCCGCTACGAGCAGTACTTC.

The V call is TRBV5-6, the J call TRBJ1-3, with a tentative D call TRBD1 (6 bases). CDR1 and CDR2 from the germline V gene are SGHDT and YYEEEE. This CDR3 spans 13 amino acids. Trimming pared 6 bases from V and 4 bases from J, leaving 11 bases between. The CDR3 loop is CASTDRLGNTIYF. The CDR3 DNA is TGTGCCAGCACCGACAGGTTAGGAAACACCATATATTTT.

This chain links TRBV5-4 with TRBJ2-3; 7 bases agree with TRBD1. With 0 bases clipped from V and 1 base from J, the junction kept 8 bases outside the gene matches. The germline gives CDR1 SGHNT, CDR2 YYREEE (reference sequence). The length of the CDR3 is 17 residues. For the CDR3, the DNA is TGTGCCAGCAGCTTGGATGGCCCCGGACAGGGCACAGATACGCAGTATTTT. Translated: CASSLDGPGQGTDTQYF.

The gene calls are TRBV11-3 and TRBJ2-2, with TRBD2 matching 7 bases. With V trimmed by 2 bases and J by 1 base, 4 bases remained unmatched. The CDR3 contains 16 residues. The germline V gene has CDR1 SGHNT and CDR2 YENEEA. This CDR3 reads CASSLPGGLNTGELFF. CDR3 DNA: TGTGCCAGCAGCTTACCCGGGGGGTTGAACACCGGGGAGCTGTTTTTT.

The chain recombines TRBV9 with TRBJ2-7; 8 positions agree with TRBD2. Germline V gene data show CDR1 as SGDLS and CDR2 as YYNGEE. V shed 3 bases, J shed 1 base, and the junction held 9 bases outside the gene matches. The CDR3 contains 16 residues. The CDR3: CASSADYASGSYEQYF. The CDR3 nucleotides are TGTGCCAGCAGCGCCGACTATGCTAGCGGGTCCTACGAGCAGTACTTC. Full variable domain (remainder filled in from reference TRBV9 and TRBJ2-7): DSGVTQTPKHLITATGQRVTLRCSPRSGDLSVYWYQQSLDQGLQFLIQYYNGEERAKGNILERFSAQQFPDLHSELNLSSLELGDSALYFCASSADYASGSYEQYFGPGTRLTVT.

The chain uses TRBV11-3 and TRBJ2-1; the D gene is possibly TRBD2 (6 bases). V was pared by 8 bases and J by 5 bases, with 16 bases between. Germline V gene data show CDR1 as SGHNT and CDR2 as YENEEA. The CDR3 contains 14 residues. CDR3 sequence (DNA): TGTGCCAGCGAAAGGACTATTGGGCACAATGAGCAGTTCTTC. It is translated as CASERTIGHNEQFF.

The gene calls are TRBV5-1 and TRBJ2-7, with 7 bases lining up with TRBD2. Per the germline V gene, CDR1 is SGHRS and CDR2 is YFSETQ. This CDR3 region has 14 residues. Germline trimming cut 0 bases from V and 6 bases from J; bases unmatched to any gene: 6. The CDR3 here is CASSLVAGRGEQYF. CDR3 nucleotides: TGCGCCAGCAGCTTGGTAGCGGGTAGGGGCGAGCAGTACTTC.

This rearrangement joins TRBV3-1 (or the pseudogene TRBV3-2) to TRBJ2-1; D gene uncertain. Between the trimmed V and J ends, which lost 3 bases and 5 bases, there was a span of 8 bases. This CDR3 region has 13 residues. Germline V gene sequence: CDR1 LGHDT, CDR2 YNNKEL (reference sequence). This chain's CDR3 is CASSHRLNNEQFF. DNA for the CDR3: TGTGCCAGCAGCCACAGGTTAAACAATGAGCAGTTCTTC.